These 10 T cell receptor beta chains came from one sample sequenced in a study of T-cell reconstitution after alpha-beta-depleted transplantation in children. The TCRbeta library incorporated unique molecular identifiers. Each CDR3 protein is one row after TCRdb ran MiXCR on the PCR reads. The sample has hundreds of thousands of distinct CDR3 sequences, approximately 15% seen once. The starting material was PBMCs, mostly from graft donor cells, obtained 360 days after TCRalphabeta/CD19-depleted stem cell transplant. Source of these receptors: a male patient between 2 and 10 years old who had a stem cell transplant for acute lymphoblastic leukemia, so the T cells may come from the graft donor.

Ten or more counts support this clonotype. J is TRBJ2-2 and V is TRBV5-1; D is undetermined. V lost 1 base to trimming and J lost 2 bases, with 9 bases between them. CDR3 length: 15 residues. Germline V gene sequence: CDR1 SGHRS, CDR2 YFSETQ. DNA of the CDR3: TGCGCCAGCAGCTTGTTAAGGGCAAACACCGGGGAGCTGTTTTTT. Protein sequence: CASSLLRANTGELFF.

This chain uses TRBV12-3 or TRBV12-4 with TRBJ2-7, with a weak D call TRBD2 (7 bases). The V end was cut by 3 bases, the J end by 2 bases, with 11 bases between. The length of the CDR3 is 14 residues. DNA for the CDR3: TGTGCCAGCAGTTTTGGGGGGGCTCCCTACGAGCAGTACTTC. This sequence encodes CASSFGGAPYEQYF.

This clonotype was recorded a few times. The chain combines TRBV6-6 with TRBJ2-7, with D possibly matching TRBD2 (6 bases). The V end lost 4 bases, the J end lost 3 bases, and 10 bases lay between the germline ends. The CDR3 consists of 13 residues. Germline V gene data show CDR1 as MNHNY and CDR2 as SVGAGI (reference sequence). The CDR3 region has the DNA TGTGCCAGCAGTTCTCGGGGGAGCTACGAGCAGTACTTC. The encoded protein is CASSSRGSYEQYF.

CDR3 bases: TGCGCCAGCAGCTCTTTCACTGAAGCTTTCTTT. Translation gives CASSSFTEAFF. V and J are TRBV4-1 and TRBJ1-1, with D hard to call. Germline assignment: CDR1 MGHRA and CDR2 YSYEKL. V was clipped by 5 bases and J by 4 bases, with 5 bases between them. The CDR3 totals 11 residues.

The genes are TRBV5-6 and TRBJ2-1, with 13 positions matching TRBD2. Looked up from germline, CDR1 is SGHDT and CDR2 is YYEEEE. This CDR3 contains 16 residues. The trim removed 4 bases at V and 7 bases at J, leaving 8 bases unmatched. CDR3 loop: CASSVVTGLAGNEQFF. DNA for the CDR3: TGTGCCAGCAGCGTAGTCACGGGACTAGCGGGGAATGAGCAGTTCTTC.

At least ten counts were recorded for this clonotype. The genes are TRBV6-2 or TRBV6-3 and TRBJ2-1; D remains unclear. Trimming shortened V by 0 bases and J by 12 bases, and 15 bases separated the two germline ends. This CDR3 region has 14 residues. The germline V gene encodes CDR1 MNHEY and CDR2 SVGEGT. The CDR3 is CASSYSSALEWQFF. The CDR3 region has the DNA TGTGCCAGCAGTTACTCGAGCGCCCTGGAGTGGCAGTTCTTC.

This clonotype was seen ten or more times. V and J are TRBV6-5 and TRBJ1-1; D may be TRBD1 (6 bases). The V end was cut by 5 bases, the J end by 5 bases, with 18 bases between. The CDR3 runs to 15 residues. Germline CDR1 reads MNHEY; CDR2 reads SVGAGI. In DNA form, the CDR3 reads TGTGCCAGCAGTACTGCACAGGGAGGGGGGACTGAAGCTTTCTTT. This encodes CASSTAQGGGTEAFF.

This chain uses TRBV6-1 with TRBJ2-2; no clear D gene. V was clipped by 8 bases and J by 0 bases, with 13 bases between them. CDR3 length: 15 amino acids. Germline CDR1 and CDR2: MNHNS and SASEGT. The CDR3 here is CASGRSRANTGELFF. CDR3 nucleotide sequence: TGTGCCAGCGGACGATCCCGCGCGAACACCGGGGAGCTGTTTTTT.

The chain joins TRBV7-8 to TRBJ2-3; the D gene could be TRBD1 or TRBD2 (5 bases each). In germline, CDR1 is SGHVS, CDR2 FQNEAQ. V lost 4 bases to trimming and J lost 1 base, with 12 bases between them. The CDR3 contains 15 residues. The CDR3 nucleotides are TGTGCCAGCAGCTCGGGACGAACCGGCACAGATACGCAGTATTTT. Its protein product is CASSSGRTGTDTQYF.

The J gene is TRBJ2-2, the V gene TRBV12-3 or TRBV12-4; D is unresolved. Between the trimmed V and J ends, which lost 1 base and 4 bases, there was a span of 13 bases. The CDR3 runs to 16 residues. CDR3 loop: CASSLGAGIFTGELFF. The CDR3 bases are TGTGCCAGCAGTTTAGGGGCAGGAATCTTCACCGGGGAGCTGTTTTTT.